This T cell receptor beta chain was observed in a study of technical replicates of blood from a few donors. The assay was immunoSEQ multiplex PCR, and TCRdb's table has in-frame clones only and misses some. This table has about 62,000 clones, more than 70% appearing once. Sequences were obtained from PBMCs. The receptor was derived from a human donor in good health. Some clones in this sample may be carry-over from other donors' samples.

The CDR3: CASSLRGALNEKLFF. In DNA form, the CDR3 reads TGTGCCAGCAGCTTACGTGGGGCCCTTAATGAAAAACTGTTTTTT. The rearrangement links TRBV7-8 to TRBJ1-4; D is perhaps TRBD1 (5 bases). Germline V gene sequence: CDR1 SGHVS, CDR2 FQNEAQ. V lost 2 bases, J lost 4 bases, and 11 bases lay in between. The CDR3 is made up of 15 amino acids.